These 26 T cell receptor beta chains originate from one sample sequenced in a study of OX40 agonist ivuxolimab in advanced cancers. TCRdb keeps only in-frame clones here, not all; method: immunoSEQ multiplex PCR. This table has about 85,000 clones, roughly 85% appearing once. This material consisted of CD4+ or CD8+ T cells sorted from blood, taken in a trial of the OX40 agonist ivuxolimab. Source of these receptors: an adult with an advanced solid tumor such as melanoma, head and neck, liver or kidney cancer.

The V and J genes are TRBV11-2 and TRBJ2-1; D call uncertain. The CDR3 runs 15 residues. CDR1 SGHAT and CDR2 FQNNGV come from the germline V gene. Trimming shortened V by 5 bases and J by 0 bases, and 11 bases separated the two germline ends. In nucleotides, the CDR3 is TGTGCCAGCAGCCCTGACCGAGACTCCTACAATGAGCAGTTCTTC. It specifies CASSPDRDSYNEQFF.

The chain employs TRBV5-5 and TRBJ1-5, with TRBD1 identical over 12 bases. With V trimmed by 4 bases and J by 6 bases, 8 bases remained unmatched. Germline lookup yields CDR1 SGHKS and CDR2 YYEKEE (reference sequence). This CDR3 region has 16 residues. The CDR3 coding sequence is TGTGCCAGCAGCCAGACAGGGACAGGGGGCGTTCAGCCCCAGCATTTT. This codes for CASSQTGTGGVQPQHF. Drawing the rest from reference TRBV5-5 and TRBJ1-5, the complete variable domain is DAGVTQSPTHLIKTRGQQVTLRCSPISGHKSVSWYQQVLGQGPQFIFQYYEKEERGRGNFPDRFSARQFPNYSSELNVNALLLGDSALYLCASSQTGTGGVQPQHFGDGTRLSIL.

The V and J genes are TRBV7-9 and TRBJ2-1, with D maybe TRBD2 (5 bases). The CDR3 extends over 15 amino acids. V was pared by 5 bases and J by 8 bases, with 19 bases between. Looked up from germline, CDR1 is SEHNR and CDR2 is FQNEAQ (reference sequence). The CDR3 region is CASSPAKGPGDEQFF. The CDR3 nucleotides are TGTGCCAGCAGCCCGGCGAAGGGTCCCGGGGATGAGCAGTTCTTC.

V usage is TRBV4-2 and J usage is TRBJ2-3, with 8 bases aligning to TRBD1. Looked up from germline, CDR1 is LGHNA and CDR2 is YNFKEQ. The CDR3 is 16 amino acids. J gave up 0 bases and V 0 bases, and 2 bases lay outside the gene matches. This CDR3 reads CASSQEDRASTDTQYF. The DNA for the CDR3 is TGTGCCAGCAGCCAAGAGGACAGGGCGAGCACAGATACGCAGTATTTT.

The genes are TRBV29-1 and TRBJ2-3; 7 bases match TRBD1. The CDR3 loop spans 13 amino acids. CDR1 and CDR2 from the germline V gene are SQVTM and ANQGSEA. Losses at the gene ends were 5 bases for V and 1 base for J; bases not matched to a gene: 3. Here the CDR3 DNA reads TGCAGCGTTAGGACAGGCGGCACAGATACGCAGTATTTT. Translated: CSVRTGGTDTQYF.

CDR3 in DNA: TGTGCCTGGACAAGGGACAGGGGTGAAGCTTTCTTT. Amino acid sequence: CAWTRDRGEAFF. The chain employs TRBV30 and TRBJ1-1, with 10 bases identical to TRBD1. This CDR3 has 12 residues. The ends lost 4 bases at V and 7 bases at J; junction bases unmatched: 3. CDR1 and CDR2 (germline): GTSNPN, SVGIG (reference sequence).

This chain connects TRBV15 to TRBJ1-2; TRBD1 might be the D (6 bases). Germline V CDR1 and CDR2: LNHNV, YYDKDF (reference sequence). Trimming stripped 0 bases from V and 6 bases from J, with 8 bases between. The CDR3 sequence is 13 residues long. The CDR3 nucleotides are TGTGCCACCAGCAGAGAGTGGGACAATGGCTACACCTTC. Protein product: CATSREWDNGYTF.

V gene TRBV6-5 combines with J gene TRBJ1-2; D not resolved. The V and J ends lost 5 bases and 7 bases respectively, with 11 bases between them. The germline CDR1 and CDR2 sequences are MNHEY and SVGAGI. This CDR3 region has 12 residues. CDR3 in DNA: TGTGCCAGCAGTGACCCTGGGAGTGGCTACACCTTC. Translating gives CASSDPGSGYTF.

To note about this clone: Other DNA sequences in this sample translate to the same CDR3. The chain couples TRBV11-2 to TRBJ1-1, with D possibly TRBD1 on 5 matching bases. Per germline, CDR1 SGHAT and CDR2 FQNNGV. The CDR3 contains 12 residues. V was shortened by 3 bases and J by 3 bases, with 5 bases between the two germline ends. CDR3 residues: CASSFRDTEAFF. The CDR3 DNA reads TGTGCCAGCAGCTTCAGGGACACTGAAGCTTTCTTT. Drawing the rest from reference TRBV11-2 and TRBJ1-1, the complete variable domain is EAGVAQSPRYKIIEKRQSVAFWCNPISGHATLYWYQQILGQGPKLLIQFQNNGVVDDSQLPKDRFSAERLKGVDSTLKIQPAKLEDSAVYLCASSFRDTEAFFGQGTRLTVV.

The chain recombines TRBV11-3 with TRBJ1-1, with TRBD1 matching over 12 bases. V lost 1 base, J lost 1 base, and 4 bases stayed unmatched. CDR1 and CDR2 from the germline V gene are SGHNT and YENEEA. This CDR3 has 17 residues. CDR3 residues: CASSLVGTGGGNTEAFF. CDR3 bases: TGTGCCAGCAGCTTAGTTGGGACAGGGGGCGGGAACACTGAAGCTTTCTTT. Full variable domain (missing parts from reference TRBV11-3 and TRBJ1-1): EAGVVQSPRYKIIEKKQPVAFWCNPISGHNTLYWYLQNLGQGPELLIRYENEEAVDDSQLPKDRFSAERLKGVDSTLKIQPAELGDSAVYLCASSLVGTGGGNTEAFFGQGTRLTVV.

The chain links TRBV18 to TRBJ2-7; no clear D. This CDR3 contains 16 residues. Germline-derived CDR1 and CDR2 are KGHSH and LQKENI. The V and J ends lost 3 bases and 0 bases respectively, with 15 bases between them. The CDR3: CASSPDRIGSSYEQYF. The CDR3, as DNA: TGTGCCAGCTCACCCGACCGTATAGGTAGCTCCTACGAGCAGTACTTC.

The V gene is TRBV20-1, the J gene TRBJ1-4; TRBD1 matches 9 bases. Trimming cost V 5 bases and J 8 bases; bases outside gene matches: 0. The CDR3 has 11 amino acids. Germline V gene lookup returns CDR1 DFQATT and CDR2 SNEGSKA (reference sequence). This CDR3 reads CSAGQGEKLFF. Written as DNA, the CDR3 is TGCAGTGCTGGACAGGGGGAAAAACTGTTTTTT.

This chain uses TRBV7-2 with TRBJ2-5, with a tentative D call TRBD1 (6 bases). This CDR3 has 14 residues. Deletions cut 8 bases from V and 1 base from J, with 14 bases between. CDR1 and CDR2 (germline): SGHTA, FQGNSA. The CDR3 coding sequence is TGTGCCAGCGGGAGCCGGGACATCCAAGAGACCCAGTACTTC. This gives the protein CASGSRDIQETQYF.

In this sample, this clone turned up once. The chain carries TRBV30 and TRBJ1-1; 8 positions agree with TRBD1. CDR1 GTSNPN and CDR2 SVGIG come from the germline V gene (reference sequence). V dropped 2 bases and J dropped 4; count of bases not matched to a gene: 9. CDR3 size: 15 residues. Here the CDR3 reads CAWSSTGGVGTEAFF. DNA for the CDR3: TGTGCCTGGAGTTCAACAGGGGGAGTCGGCACTGAAGCTTTCTTT.

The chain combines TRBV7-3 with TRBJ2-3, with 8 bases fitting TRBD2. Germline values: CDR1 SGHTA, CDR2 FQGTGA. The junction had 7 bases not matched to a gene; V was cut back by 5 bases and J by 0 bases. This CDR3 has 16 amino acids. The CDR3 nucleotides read TGTGCCAGCAGCCGCCTCGGGGGGGCGAGCACAGATACGCAGTATTTT. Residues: CASSRLGGASTDTQYF.

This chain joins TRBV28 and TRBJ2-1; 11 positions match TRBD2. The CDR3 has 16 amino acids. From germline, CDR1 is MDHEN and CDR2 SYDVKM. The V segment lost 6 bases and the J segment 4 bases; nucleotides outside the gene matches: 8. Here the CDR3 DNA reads TGTGCCAGCAGCTTCAAGGGACTAGCGGTATACAATGAGCAGTTCTTC. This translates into CASSFKGLAVYNEQFF. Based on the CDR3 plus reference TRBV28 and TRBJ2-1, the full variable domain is DVKVTQSSRYLVKRTGEKVFLECVQDMDHENMFWYRQDPGLGLRLIYFSYDVKMKEKGDIPEGYSVSREKKERFSLILESASTNQTSMYLCASSFKGLAVYNEQFFGPGTRLTVL.

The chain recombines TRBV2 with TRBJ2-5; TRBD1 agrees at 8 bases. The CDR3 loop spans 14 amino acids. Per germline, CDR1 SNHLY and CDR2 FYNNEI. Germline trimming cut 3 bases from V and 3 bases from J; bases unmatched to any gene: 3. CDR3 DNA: TGTGCCAGCAGTGACCAGGGGGCGAAAGAGACCCAGTACTTC. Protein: CASSDQGAKETQYF.

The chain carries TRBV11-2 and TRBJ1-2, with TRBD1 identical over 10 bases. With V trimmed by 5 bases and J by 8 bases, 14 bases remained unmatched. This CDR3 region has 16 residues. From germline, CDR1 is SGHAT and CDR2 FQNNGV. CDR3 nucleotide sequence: TGTGCCAGCAGCAGGACCGGGACAGGGGCCTCGGTCGGCTACACCTTC. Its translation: CASSRTGTGASVGYTF.

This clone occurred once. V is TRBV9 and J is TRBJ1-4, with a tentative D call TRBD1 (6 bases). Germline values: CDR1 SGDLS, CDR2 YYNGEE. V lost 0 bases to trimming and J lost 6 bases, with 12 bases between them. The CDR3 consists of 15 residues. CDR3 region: CASSVGGTGYEKLFF. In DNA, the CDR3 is TGTGCCAGCAGCGTAGGGGGAACAGGGTATGAAAAACTGTTTTTT.

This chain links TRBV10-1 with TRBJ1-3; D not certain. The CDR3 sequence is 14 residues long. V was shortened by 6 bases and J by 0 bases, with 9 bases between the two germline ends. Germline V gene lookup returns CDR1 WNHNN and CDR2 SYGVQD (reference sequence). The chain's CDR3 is CASSPVPSGNTIYF. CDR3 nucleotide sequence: TGCGCCAGCAGCCCGGTCCCCTCTGGAAACACCATATATTTT.

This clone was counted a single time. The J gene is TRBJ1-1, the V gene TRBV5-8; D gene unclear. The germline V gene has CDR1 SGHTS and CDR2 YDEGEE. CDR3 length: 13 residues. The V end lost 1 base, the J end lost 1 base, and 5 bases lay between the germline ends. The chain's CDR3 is CASSLKRNTEAFF. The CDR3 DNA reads TGTGCCAGCAGCTTGAAGCGGAACACTGAAGCTTTCTTT.

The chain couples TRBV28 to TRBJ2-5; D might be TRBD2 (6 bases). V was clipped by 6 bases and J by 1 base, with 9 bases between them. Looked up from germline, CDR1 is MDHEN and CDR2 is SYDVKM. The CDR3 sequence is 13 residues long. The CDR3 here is CASRSGSQETQYF. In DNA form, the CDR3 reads TGTGCCAGCAGATCCGGGAGCCAAGAGACCCAGTACTTC. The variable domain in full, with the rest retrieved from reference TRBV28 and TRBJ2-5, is DVKVTQSSRYLVKRTGEKVFLECVQDMDHENMFWYRQDPGLGLRLIYFSYDVKMKEKGDIPEGYSVSREKKERFSLILESASTNQTSMYLCASRSGSQETQYFGPGTRLLVL.

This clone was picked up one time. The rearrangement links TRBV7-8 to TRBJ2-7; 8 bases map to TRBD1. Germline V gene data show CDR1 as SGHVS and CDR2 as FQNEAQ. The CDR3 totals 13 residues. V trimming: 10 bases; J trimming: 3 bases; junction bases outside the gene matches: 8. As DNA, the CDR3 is TGTGCCACCTCGACAGGGGCTGGCTACGAGCAGTACTTC. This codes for CATSTGAGYEQYF.

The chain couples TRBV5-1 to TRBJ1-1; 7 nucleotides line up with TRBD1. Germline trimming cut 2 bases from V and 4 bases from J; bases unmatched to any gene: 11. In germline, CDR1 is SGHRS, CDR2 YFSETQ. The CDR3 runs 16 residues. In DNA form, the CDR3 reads TGCGCCAGCAGCTTACAGACAGGGCAACGTGGCACTGAAGCTTTCTTT. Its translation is CASSLQTGQRGTEAFF.

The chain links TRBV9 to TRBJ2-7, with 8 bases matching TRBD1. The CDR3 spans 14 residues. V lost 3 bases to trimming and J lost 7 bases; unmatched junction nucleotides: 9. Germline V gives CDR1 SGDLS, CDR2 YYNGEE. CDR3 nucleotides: TGTGCCAGCAGCGCGGACAGGGCGGGCGGGGAGCAGTACTTC. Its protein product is CASSADRAGGEQYF.

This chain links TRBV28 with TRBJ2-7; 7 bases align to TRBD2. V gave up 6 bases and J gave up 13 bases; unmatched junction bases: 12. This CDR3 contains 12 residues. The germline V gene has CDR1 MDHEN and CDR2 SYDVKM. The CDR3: CASRGGNSPRYF. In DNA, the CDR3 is TGTGCCAGCAGGGGAGGGAATAGTCCCCGATACTTC.